Listed below are T cell receptor beta chains from one sample, sequenced in a study of HIV-infected children after antiretroviral therapy interruption. TCRdb analysed the 3' RACE reads with MiXCR anew, one entry per CDR3 protein. The table shows around 50,000 distinct CDR3 sequences, with roughly 4.5% occurring only once. The material sequenced was CD45RA+ CD4+ T cells from PBMCs, pooled from several time points, taken from a donor given antiretroviral therapy, either interrupted or continuous. The receptors originated from a pool of human donors with HIV. Both conserved end residues are part of each CDR3. The order of the fields is J gene, clone size, V gene, CDR3 length, D gene, CDR3 DNA, CDR3 protein. A D gene is named only where the DNA matches it firmly. Expanded clones get a size class; other rows say once, few or many, or leave the size out.

>TRBJ2-3|many|TRBV5-1|15|-
TGCGCCAGCAGCATAGGGGTAGTGAGCACAGATACGCAGTATTTT
CASSIGVVSTDTQYF
>TRBJ1-2|medium-sized|TRBV28|14|-
TGTGCCAGCAGTTGGGGGGCGCGGCCGGCTGGCTACACCTTC
CASSWGARPAGYTF
>TRBJ2-6|many|TRBV4-2|20|-
TGTGCCAGCAGCCACGGCGCCGGGACACCAGACGGGCCTGGGGCCAACGTCCTGACTTTC
CASSHGAGTPDGPGANVLTF
>TRBJ1-5|many|TRBV28|15|-
TGTGCCAGCAGACCCAGGTTTCAGCAGAATCAGCCCCAGCATTTT
CASRPRFQQNQPQHF
>TRBJ2-1|-|TRBV19|13|-
TGTGCCAGTAGTAGCGGAGTTTACAATGAGCAGTTCTTC
CASSSGVYNEQFF
>TRBJ1-2|many|TRBV7-9|12|-
TGTGCCGGGGGTCAGGGTAATAAAGGCTACACCTTC
CAGGQGNKGYTF
>TRBJ2-1|many|TRBV5-5|16|-
TGTGCCAGCAGCTCACCGGGTACCAGGGCCTACAATGAGCAGTTCTTC
CASSSPGTRAYNEQFF
>TRBJ2-1|many|TRBV19|13|-
TGTGCCAGCCGAAGCAATAGGGGCAATGAGCAGTTCTTC
CASRSNRGNEQFF
>TRBJ1-2|many|TRBV29-1|13|-
TGCAGCGTATTGTTTCGAGTTTCGGGTGGCTACACCTTC
CSVLFRVSGGYTF
>TRBJ2-5|many|TRBV28|13|TRBD1
TGTGCCAGCACGACAGGGGGTGGGGAGACCCAGTACTTC
CASTTGGGETQYF
>TRBJ2-7|-|TRBV20-1|16|-
TGCAGTGCCCGAGCGGCCAAAGGGGCCTCACCCTACGAGCAGTACTTC
CSARAAKGASPYEQYF
>TRBJ1-5|many|TRBV5-1|12|-
TGCGCCAGACGGGTCCACAATCAGCCCCAGCATTTT
CARRVHNQPQHF
>TRBJ2-7|many|TRBV2|12|-
TGTGCCAGCAGTGACGAGTTATACGAGCAGTACTTC
CASSDELYEQYF
>TRBJ1-2|many|TRBV20-1|13|-
TGCAGTGCGGGCAAAGGGGCCGAACGAGGCTACACCTTC
CSAGKGAERGYTF
>TRBJ2-1|many|TRBV5-1|16|-
TGCGCCAGCAGCTTTGAAGGGGGTATTCCGTCCAATGAGCAGTTCTTC
CASSFEGGIPSNEQFF
>TRBJ1-5|many|TRBV11-2|13|-
TGTGCCAGCAGCTTGTCGGGTTATCAGCCCCAGCATTTT
CASSLSGYQPQHF
>TRBJ2-7|few|TRBV20-1|10|-
TGCAGTGCTAGAGGGGGCGAGCAGTACTTC
CSARGGEQYF
>TRBJ2-7|-|TRBV12-3/TRBV12-4|14|TRBD1
TGTGCCAGCAGCCCCGGGACAGACCTCTCCGAGCAGTACTTC
CASSPGTDLSEQYF
>TRBJ1-1|many|TRBV12-3/TRBV12-4|14|TRBD1
TGTGCCAGCAGCCCCCCAGGGGGAGGTTTTGAAGCTTTCTTT
CASSPPGGGFEAFF
>TRBJ1-1|-|TRBV6-6|14|-
TGTGCCAGCAGTCAAAGGGCCCCAATTGGTGAAGCTTTCTTT
CASSQRAPIGEAFF
>TRBJ2-5|many|TRBV28|12|-
TGTGCCAGCAGTTCAACCCAAGAGACCCAGTACTTC
CASSSTQETQYF
>TRBJ2-7|many|TRBV2|14|-
TGTGCCAGCAGTGAACAGGTCCTCGACTACGAGCAGTACTTC
CASSEQVLDYEQYF
>TRBJ1-1|many|TRBV7-9|13|-
TGTGCCAGCAGCTTAGACGCGAACACTGAAGCTTTCTTT
CASSLDANTEAFF
>TRBJ1-1|many|TRBV12-3/TRBV12-4|15|-
TGTGCCAGCAGTCCTTGGACAGCGATGAACACTGAAGCTTTCTTT
CASSPWTAMNTEAFF
>TRBJ2-2|few|TRBV10-3|17|-
TGTGCCATCAGTGGCCTAAAATGGACGGGGAACACCGGGGAGCTGTTTTTT
CAISGLKWTGNTGELFF
>TRBJ2-7|many|TRBV20-1|11|-
TGCAGTGCTAGTTCCGGCTACGAGCAGTACTTC
CSASSGYEQYF
>TRBJ2-5|-|TRBV20-1|14|-
TGCAGTGCTAGAGACCGCAGTTCAGAGGAGACCCAGTACTTC
CSARDRSSEETQYF
>TRBJ2-4|few|TRBV4-1|13|-
TGCGCCAGCAGCCAAGATGCACAGAACATTCAGTACTTC
CASSQDAQNIQYF
>TRBJ2-7|many|TRBV4-2|16|-
TGTGCCAGCAGCCCCGGGGACCGGAGGGTAGGATACGAGCAGTACTTC
CASSPGDRRVGYEQYF
>TRBJ2-6|many|TRBV4-1|17|-
TGCGCCAGCAGCCAAGAGCTGAGGAGCTCTGGGGCCAACGTCCTGACTTTC
CASSQELRSSGANVLTF
>TRBJ2-2|many|TRBV14|14|-
TGTGCCAGCAGCCCTAGATTGAACACCGGGGAGCTGTTTTTT
CASSPRLNTGELFF
>TRBJ2-7|-|TRBV6-1|13|-
TGTGCCAGCAGTGAAAGGACTTCCTACGAGCAGTACTTC
CASSERTSYEQYF
>TRBJ2-3|many|TRBV30|13|-
TGTGCCTGGAGCTACGGAAGCACAGATACGCAGTATTTT
CAWSYGSTDTQYF
>TRBJ2-7|many|TRBV3-1|13|-
TGTGCCAGCAGCCAAGCAGGCACGACCGAGCAGTACTTC
CASSQAGTTEQYF
>TRBJ1-2|-|TRBV28|14|TRBD1
TGTGCCAGCAGCGAACAGGGGAGGGACTATGGCTACACCTTC
CASSEQGRDYGYTF
>TRBJ2-3|many|TRBV5-4|13|-
TGTGCCAGCAGCTTTACGAGGTCGGATACGCAGTATTTT
CASSFTRSDTQYF
>TRBJ2-1|medium-sized|TRBV20-1|12|-
TGCAGTGCCAGGCCGGGCGTCAATGAGCAGTTCTTC
CSARPGVNEQFF
>TRBJ2-3|many|TRBV7-2|16|TRBD2
TGTGCCAGCAGCTTAGGTCGGCTAGCGGGGGGGCCAACGCAGTATTTT
CASSLGRLAGGPTQYF
>TRBJ2-7|medium-sized|TRBV7-9|16|-
TGTGCCAGCAGCTCGAGTCACCTGAACCCCGGTCTGGAGCAGTACTTC
CASSSSHLNPGLEQYF
>TRBJ2-4|-|TRBV20-1|15|TRBD2
TGCAGTGCTGTAAACCCACGGGGGGGAGAAAACATTCAGTACTTC
CSAVNPRGGENIQYF
>TRBJ1-5|medium-sized|TRBV12-5|18|-
TGTGCTAGTGGTTTGGTACGAGACGTCGGAGGGCGGAATCAGCCCCAGCATTTT
CASGLVRDVGGRNQPQHF
>TRBJ2-7|few|TRBV5-1|13|-
TGCGCCAGCAGCGCTGACGGGGGACACGAGCAGTACTTC
CASSADGGHEQYF
>TRBJ1-3|many|TRBV30|14|-
TGTGCCTGGAGTGTCGGACATCCTGGAAACACCATATATTTT
CAWSVGHPGNTIYF
>TRBJ1-2|many|TRBV19|13|TRBD1
TGTGCCAGTAGAAGACAGGGGAACTATGGCTACACCTTC
CASRRQGNYGYTF
>TRBJ2-1|many|TRBV9|11|-
TGTGCCAGCAGCGTAGGGGATGAGCAGTTCTTC
CASSVGDEQFF
>TRBJ1-5|many|TRBV20-1|13|-
TGCAGTGCCGGTGGAGGAGCGGGTCAGCCCCAGCATTTT
CSAGGGAGQPQHF
>TRBJ1-5|many|TRBV12-3/TRBV12-4|14|-
TGTGCCAGCAGTTTAGGGAGTTACAATCAGCCCCAGCATTTT
CASSLGSYNQPQHF
>TRBJ2-1|-|TRBV15|12|-
TGTGCCACCAGCATGGTCCGGGACGCTCAGTTCTTC
CATSMVRDAQFF
>TRBJ2-2|many|TRBV12-5|15|-
TGTGCTAGTGGTTTGGGGCAAGGACACACCGGGGAGCTGTTTTTT
CASGLGQGHTGELFF